This TCR beta chain emerged from a study of T cell repertoires in cytomegalovirus infection. This clonotype was seen only a few times. V lost 3 bases to trimming and J lost 0 bases; unmatched junction nucleotides: 4. The CDR3 length is 15 residues. Germline CDR1 and CDR2: DFQATT and SNEGSKA (reference sequence). TCRdb re-called the reads through MiXCR, storing one row per CDR3 protein. The table shows about 360,000 distinct CDR3 sequences, with roughly 18% occurring only once. The V call is TRBV20-1, the J call TRBJ2-4; TRBD2 matches at 8 bases. Sequenced input: PBMCs. The source of this sequence is a human donor in good health (CMV status not recorded). Some clones in this sample may be carry-over from other donors' samples. CDR3 protein: CSARKAGEAKNIQYF. The DNA of the CDR3 is TGCAGTGCTAGGAAAGCGGGGGAAGCCAAAAACATTCAGTACTTC.